The rows below give T cell receptor beta chains drawn from one sample of a study of blood T cell repertoires in COVID-19. Produced via immunoSEQ multiplex PCR; TCRdb's table is partial and in-frame only. The sample lists approximately 290,000 clones, 80% to 90% occurring once. Specimen: PBMCs or T cells enriched from blood (not recorded which). Every receptor here comes from a woman younger than 45 who had recovered from COVID-19. CDR3s include the opening cysteine and the closing phenylalanine or tryptophan. D genes are given only for firm matches. Rows give clone size only sometimes, using once, few, many, or a class for an expanded clone.

cdr3_length | d_call | v_call | clone_size | cdr3_aa
13 | NA | TRBV19 | NA | CASSRTTRETQYF
14 | NA | TRBV27 | once | CASSLSRGGGEQFF
21 | TRBD1 | TRBV5-1 | NA | CASSLLGPQSGTGGPTDTQYF
17 | NA | TRBV18 | once | CASSPNTVVRANEKLFF
14 | TRBD1 | TRBV10-3 | NA | CAIKGTGHNSPLHF
17 | TRBD2 | TRBV13 | NA | CASSATSGSTPREPQYF
13 | NA | TRBV6-5 | few | CASSRQANQPQHF
15 | TRBD1 | TRBV7-2 | NA | CASSSRTGKKEKLFF
11 | NA | TRBV10-2 | NA | CASTEADTIYF
17 | NA | TRBV19 | NA | CASKVAGRLTANYGYTF
19 | NA | TRBV10-2 | NA | CASSEPRLTGPAANYGYTF
13 | NA | TRBV5-6 | NA | CASSLGAAGELFF
13 | NA | TRBV12-3/TRBV12-4 | once | CASSQTGVREAFF
15 | TRBD1 | TRBV5-4 | NA | CASSPPGQGNEKLFF
14 | NA | TRBV7-3 | NA | CASSFGPGNNEQFF
14 | TRBD1 | TRBV6-5 | NA | CASRNDRVLTEAFF
14 | NA | TRBV28 | once | CASSFAEWNQPQHF
16 | NA | TRBV2 | NA | CASSEWRQRGTDTQYF
17 | TRBD1 | TRBV19 | few | CASTFSAGGREGYGYTF
16 | NA | TRBV7-7 | NA | CASSLGPIATNEKLFF
15 | TRBD2 | TRBV10-2 | NA | CASSGGGVGSYEQYF
13 | TRBD1 | TRBV24-1 | NA | CAARQGSDTEAFF
13 | NA | TRBV5-1 | NA | CASSLVSGEQQYF
15 | NA | TRBV5-8 | NA | CASSPQGQPSYEQYF
14 | NA | TRBV2 | NA | CASRADSANYGYTF
12 | NA | TRBV2 | few | CASSGQTGELFF
13 | NA | TRBV19 | NA | CASSLGGPYEQYF
15 | NA | TRBV6-5 | NA | CASSYSGGARYEQYF
15 | TRBD1 | TRBV7-9 | NA | CASSLGGTDGNTIYF
13 | NA | TRBV6-5 | once | CASSLGGNYGYTF
20 | TRBD2 | TRBV3-1/TRBV3-2 | NA | CASSQDPGSGGPSNLETQYF
16 | NA | TRBV9 | NA | CASSVAPTGSGNTIYF
17 | TRBD1 | TRBV28 | NA | CASRPIYRGTSNQPQHF
16 | NA | TRBV7-9 | NA | CASSPRLAVVETEAFF
15 | TRBD1 | TRBV24-1 | NA | CATSDAGGQNTEAFF
13 | TRBD1 | TRBV27 | NA | CASYPLQGYGYTF
19 | TRBD1 | TRBV28 | NA | CASTHDRGRWGDGNQPQHF
14 | TRBD2 | TRBV27 | NA | CASGERGQGNEQFF
14 | NA | TRBV19 | NA | CASSIGPVNYGYTF
14 | NA | TRBV6-5 | NA | CASRLGVRVDTIYF
13 | NA | TRBV27 | NA | CASKREGYTEAFF
13 | NA | TRBV18 | NA | CASSLELFGELFF
15 | NA | TRBV27 | NA | CASSLYGGPTDTQYF
15 | NA | TRBV15 | NA | CATSRVWRTNEKLFF